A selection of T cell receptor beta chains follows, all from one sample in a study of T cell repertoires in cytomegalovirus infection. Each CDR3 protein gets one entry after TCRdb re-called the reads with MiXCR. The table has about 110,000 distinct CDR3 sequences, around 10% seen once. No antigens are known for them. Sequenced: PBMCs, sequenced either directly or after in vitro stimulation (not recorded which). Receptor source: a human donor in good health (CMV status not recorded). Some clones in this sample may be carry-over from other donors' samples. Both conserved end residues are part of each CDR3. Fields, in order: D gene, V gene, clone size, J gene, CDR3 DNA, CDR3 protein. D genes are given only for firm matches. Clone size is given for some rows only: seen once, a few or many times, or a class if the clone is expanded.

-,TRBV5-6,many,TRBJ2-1,TGTGCCAGCAGCTTGTTGTCTGAGCAGTTCTTC,CASSLLSEQFF
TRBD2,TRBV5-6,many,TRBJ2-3,TGTGCCAGCAGCTCTTATACTAGCGGGAGAAGCACAGATACGCAGTATTTT,CASSSYTSGRSTDTQYF
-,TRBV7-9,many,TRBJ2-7,TGTGCCAGCAGCAAACGGGAGCTCCTAAACGAGCAGTACTTC,CASSKRELLNEQYF
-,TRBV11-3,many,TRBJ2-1,TGTGCCAGCACCCCTCGGGGGCGGGAGACCTACAATGAGCAGTTCTTC,CASTPRGRETYNEQFF
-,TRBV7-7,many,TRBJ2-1,TGTGCCAGCAGCCTTTTCTTCGCCGGGACTGTTGCCTACAATGAGCAGTTCTTC,CASSLFFAGTVAYNEQFF
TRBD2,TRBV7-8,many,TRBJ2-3,TGTGCCAGCAGCCGCGACCCGAGACTAGCGGGAGTGGCCACAGATACGCAGTATTTT,CASSRDPRLAGVATDTQYF
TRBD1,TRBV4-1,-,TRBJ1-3,TGCGCCAGCAGCCAAGGACAGGGAGCTTCTGGAAACACCATATATTTT,CASSQGQGASGNTIYF
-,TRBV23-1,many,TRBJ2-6,TGCGCCAGCAGTCAATCTCGCTCTAGGGAGGACAGTTCTGCTTCGCTTTCTGGGGCCAACGTCCTGACTTTC,CASSQSRSREDSSASLSGANVLTF
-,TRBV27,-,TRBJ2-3,TGTGCCCGCAGTTTATCTGGTGCAGATACGCAGTATTTT,CARSLSGADTQYF
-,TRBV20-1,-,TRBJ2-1,TGCAGTGCTAGAGTGGAGTGGAACAATGAGCAGTTCTTC,CSARVEWNNEQFF
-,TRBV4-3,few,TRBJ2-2,TGCGCCAGCAGTTCGGACACCGGGGAGCTGTTTTTT,CASSSDTGELFF
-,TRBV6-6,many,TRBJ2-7,TGTGCCAGCAGTTACGGGGTCGGTAAAGAGCAGTACTTC,CASSYGVGKEQYF
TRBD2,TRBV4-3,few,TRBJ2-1,TGCGCCAGCAGCCAAGATCTAGCGGGAGTAGGCCATGAGCAGTTCTTC,CASSQDLAGVGHEQFF
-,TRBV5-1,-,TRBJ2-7,TGCGCCAGCAGCTTGTTTCCGGGCAGGGATACCTACGAGCAGTACTTC,CASSLFPGRDTYEQYF
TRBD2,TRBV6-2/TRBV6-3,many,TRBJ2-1,TGTGCCAGCAGCATCATAGCGGGAGGGCGAAGCTCCTACAATGAGCAGTTCTTC,CASSIIAGGRSSYNEQFF
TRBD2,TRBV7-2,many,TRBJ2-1,TGTGCCAGCAGCTTAGTTAGTCGACTAGCGGGGGGCGAGCAGTTCTTC,CASSLVSRLAGGEQFF
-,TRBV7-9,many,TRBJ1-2,TGTGCCACGGTGGGCTACACCTTC,CATVGYTF
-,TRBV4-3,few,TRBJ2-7,TGCGCCAGCAGCCAAGAGTCGTTTGTTTCAGACGAGCAGTACTTC,CASSQESFVSDEQYF
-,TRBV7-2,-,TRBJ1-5,TGTGCCAGCAGCCAAGACGGGGGGGGTCAGCCCCAGCATTTT,CASSQDGGGQPQHF
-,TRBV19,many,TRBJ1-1,TGTGCCAGTAGTGTCGGTCGACTTGAGAACACTGAAGCTTTCTTT,CASSVGRLENTEAFF
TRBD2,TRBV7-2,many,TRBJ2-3,TGTGCCAGCAGCTTAGTACTCCAGCGGGAGGGAGCAGATACGCAGTATTTT,CASSLVLQREGADTQYF
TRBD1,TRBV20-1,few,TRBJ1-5,TGCAGTGCTAGAGAGGAGGGGGCGACGTATCAGCCCCAGCATTTT,CSAREEGATYQPQHF
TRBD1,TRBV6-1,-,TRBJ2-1,TGTGCCAGCTCGACAGGGTATGTGAATGAGCAGTTCTTC,CASSTGYVNEQFF
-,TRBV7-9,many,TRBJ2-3,TGTGCCAGCAGCCCATCGTCCCTACGGGCAGATACGCAGTATTTT,CASSPSSLRADTQYF
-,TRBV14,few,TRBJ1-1,TGTGCCAGCAGCCAAGTCGACCCCGGAATAGGGGGACAAGCTTTCTTT,CASSQVDPGIGGQAFF
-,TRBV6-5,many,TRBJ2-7,TGTGCCAGCAGTTACTCGAGGCCCAGGCTGGGGTACGAGCAGTACTTC,CASSYSRPRLGYEQYF
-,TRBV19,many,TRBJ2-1,TGTGCCAGTAGCCTCGGGCAGGGACAAACCTCCTACAATGAGCAGTTCTTC,CASSLGQGQTSYNEQFF
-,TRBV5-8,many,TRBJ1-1,TGTGCCAGCAGATTCTCTACTATTTCCACGAACACTGAAGCTTTCTTT,CASRFSTISTNTEAFF
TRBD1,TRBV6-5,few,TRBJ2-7,TGTGCCAGCAGACAGGGGGCCGAGCAGTACTTC,CASRQGAEQYF
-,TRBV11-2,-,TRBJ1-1,TGTGCCAGCAGACCCGGGGGGGGCGTAATGAACACTGAAGCTTTCTTT,CASRPGGGVMNTEAFF
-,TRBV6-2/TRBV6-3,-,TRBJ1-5,TGTGCCAGCAGTTACCCCGGAAGGGTCATGGGCAATCAGCCCCAGCATTTT,CASSYPGRVMGNQPQHF
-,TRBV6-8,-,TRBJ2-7,TGTGCCAGCAGCGAGGACTTCCAAAGCTCCTACGAGCAGTACTTC,CASSEDFQSSYEQYF
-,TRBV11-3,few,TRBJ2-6,TGTGCCAGCAGCTCCCCCCGGGACGCGAGCTCTGGGGCCAACGTCCTGACTTTC,CASSSPRDASSGANVLTF
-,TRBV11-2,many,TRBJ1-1,TGTGCCAGCAGCTCCCGGGGGAACACTGAAGCTTTCTTT,CASSSRGNTEAFF
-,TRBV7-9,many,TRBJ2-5,TGTGCCAGCAGCTTACACCTACGTCAAGAGACCCAGTACTTC,CASSLHLRQETQYF
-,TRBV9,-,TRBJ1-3,TGTGCCAGCAGCTCAGGGTCGGGCGGAAACACCATATATTTT,CASSSGSGGNTIYF
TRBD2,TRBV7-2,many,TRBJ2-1,TGTGCCAGCAGCTTAGGGACTAGCGGGGTCTCCTACAATGAGCAGTTCTTC,CASSLGTSGVSYNEQFF
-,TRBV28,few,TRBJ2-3,TGTGCCAGCAGTCCCCCGAGGGTAGTATTGTATTTT,CASSPPRVVLYF
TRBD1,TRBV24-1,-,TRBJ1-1,TGTGCCACCAGTGATGCCGGGACAGCGGCTTTCTTT,CATSDAGTAAFF
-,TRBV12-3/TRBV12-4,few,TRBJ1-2,TGTGCCAGCGGAAAAGCGGGGGGGAATTATGGCTACACCTTC,CASGKAGGNYGYTF
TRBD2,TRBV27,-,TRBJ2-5,TGTGCCAGCAGTTCCGGACTAGCGGCCTACCAAGAGACCCAGTACTTC,CASSSGLAAYQETQYF
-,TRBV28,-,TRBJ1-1,TGTGCCAGCAGTTTACTCCATCGCTCTGAAGCTTTCTTT,CASSLLHRSEAFF
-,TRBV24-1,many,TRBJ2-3,TGTGCCACCAGTGATTCCCCCGGAAGGGACACCACACCAGATACGCAGTATTTT,CATSDSPGRDTTPDTQYF
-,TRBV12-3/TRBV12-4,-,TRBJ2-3,TGTGCCAGCAGTTTCATAAGGGTTGGTAGTACAGATACGCAGTATTTT,CASSFIRVGSTDTQYF
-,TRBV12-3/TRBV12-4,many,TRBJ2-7,TGTGCCAGCAGTTTGGATCCGGCGGGGGAGCAGTACTTC,CASSLDPAGEQYF